This TCR beta chain was documented in a study of T cell responses to AZD1222 COVID-19 vaccine. Regarding this clone: Its antigen is still unknown.

Trimming took 0 bases from V and 4 from J, leaving 6 bases between them. The CDR3 runs to 13 residues. CDR1 is GTSNPN, CDR2 SVGIG, per germline (reference sequence). This table comes from immunoSEQ multiplex PCR, and its TCRdb copy is limited to in-frame clones, with some not included. The sample lists 160,000 or so clones; 85% to 95% were seen once. Overall study results and limits: Regions 160-218 and 743-854 held dominance among vaccine-associated CD4 TCRs, which spanned spike.

V and J are TRBV30 and TRBJ1-4; D unclear. The clonotype originates from an adult in good health. This specimen consisted of peripheral blood, obtained on day 0 of AZD1222 vaccination. The CDR3 coding sequence is TGTGCCTGGAGTGTGTTAGTTAATGAAAAACTGTTTTTT. Amino acids: CAWSVLVNEKLFF.